The entry that follows covers one T cell receptor (beta chain) sequence. Its antigen is unidentified. Extraction and reverse transcription of RNA yielded cDNA as the sequencing template. Sequenced by immunoSEQ multiplex PCR; TCRdb stores in-frame clones only, minus some. The sample yields a few hundred thousand clones, 60% seen once. Treatment here: oral pan-JAK inhibitor, 5-10 mg twice daily. The data belong to a study of CD8+ T cells in alopecia areata. Findings and caveats of the study: More clonal than normal scalp was lesional scalp, particularly alopecia totalis/universalis.

The germline CDR1 and CDR2 sequences are MNHEY and SVGAGI. V lost 5 bases, J lost 1 base, and 14 bases lay in between. This CDR3 has 15 residues. The starting material was CD4+ T cells sorted from blood, obtained around week 53, from a patient treated with tofacitinib. The receptor comes from a human donor with alopecia areata. The chain uses TRBV6-5 and TRBJ1-1, with a tentative D call TRBD1 (6 bases). The CDR3 is CASSATGNGNTEAFF. The CDR3 DNA is TGTGCCAGCAGTGCTACAGGGAATGGGAACACTGAAGCTTTCTTT.